This T cell receptor (beta chain) was identified during a study of cytomegalovirus exposure and HLA in healthy donors. Every donor was a healthy person donating bone marrow. These donors counted as nominally healthy when sampled, but unrecorded immune exposures were likely. On this clone: Its antigen remains unidentified. The identical CDR3 is also encoded by other nucleotide sequences in the sample.

Study-level points and caveats: Owing to their indistinguishability, certain V segments, notably TRBV6-2 and TRBV6-3, were excluded. Upon later analysis, TCR association rates were observed to vary by HLA locus, being highest for DRB1 and lowest for HLA-C.

In the PCR, 60 Vbeta and 13 Jbeta primers were used. Profiling relied on immunoSEQ multiplex PCR, and the TCRdb table lists in-frame clones only, not all of them. The table lists about 200,000 clones, 65% to 90% of them singletons. The CDR3 has 12 amino acids. Germline V gene lookup returns CDR1 SEHNR and CDR2 FQNEAQ (reference sequence). The germline V and J ends were trimmed by 5 bases and 3 bases, with 7 bases remaining between them. The specimen was PBMCs. V is TRBV7-9 and J is TRBJ2-5; D gene unclear. The clonotype originates from a girl aged 10-17 years in good health and CMV-seronegative. In nucleotides, the CDR3 is TGTGCCAGCAGCCTCTCAGAAGAGACCCAGTACTTC. This sequence encodes CASSLSEETQYF.